The clone carrying this T cell receptor (beta chain) was counted only a few times. Its antigen is still unknown. The CDR3 contains 14 residues. The V gene end was trimmed by 5 bases and the J gene end by 7 bases; junction bases not matched to a gene: 6. Looked up from germline, CDR1 is SNHLY and CDR2 is FYNNEI. The sample comes from a study of beta chain features in type 1 diabetes. Whole-study results and caveats: Possible PCR preference for shorter templates applied equally to patients and controls. In every one of the four CD4+ subsets, TCRB CDR3s were moderately but significantly shorter in Type 1 diabetes patients. Whether HLA type influences TCRB rearrangement remained unresolved here. VDJ junctions in type 1 diabetes patients carried more deletions and fewer insertions.

Isolated RNA was reverse transcribed in full, so expressed TCRB transcripts were sequenced. Sequencing used immunoSEQ multiplex PCR; TCRdb keeps in-frame clones, though not all of them. The sample lists under 300,000 clones, 14% seen once, with approximately 0.018% in the top ten. This chain links TRBV2 with TRBJ2-2, with 8 nucleotides matching TRBD1. Sequencing input: naive CD4+ T cells from blood. The clonotype was recovered from a man aged 25-40 years with type 1 diabetes. CDR3 in DNA: TGTGCCAGCAGTACCCAGGGGGCAATCGGGGAGCTGTTTTTT. Its translation: CASSTQGAIGELFF. Filled out from reference TRBV2 and TRBJ2-2, the complete variable domain reads EPEVTQTPSHQVTQMGQEVILRCVPISNHLYFYWYRQILGQKVEFLVSFYNNEISEKSEIFDDQFSVERPDGSNFTLKIRSTKLEDSAMYFCASSTQGAIGELFFGEGSRLTVL.